This T cell receptor beta chain was found in a study of blood T cell repertoires in COVID-19. Study-level background: COVID-19 samples from acute and convalescent phases originated in the United States, Italy and Spain. Sources were T cells, B-cell-depleted T cells, or PBMCs; the material itself was cDNA or gDNA.

CDR1 and CDR2 from the germline V gene are MNHEY and SVGEGT. CDR3 length: 14 amino acids. Trimming left V 6 bases short and J 10 bases short, with 21 bases between. In the authors' methods: Estimation of nucleated cell counts relied on the amplification of reference gene primers. The assay was immunoSEQ multiplex PCR, and TCRdb's table has in-frame clones only and misses some. D and trimming were read from the DNA, whereas the V and J calls and clone size are those reported in that table. The table lists hundreds of thousands of clones, 83% of them singletons. Sample: peripheral blood. The chain recombines TRBV6-2 or TRBV6-3 with TRBJ1-1, with D possibly being TRBD1 (5 bases). This clonotype was obtained from a woman in her fifties or sixties who had recovered from COVID-19. The CDR3 region is CASSRGPGLQGAFF. In DNA, the CDR3 is TGTGCCAGCAGCCGCGGGCCGGGACTGCAGGGAGCTTTCTTT.